This note documents a single T cell receptor (beta chain) sequence. The antigen is undetermined. Use of 60 Vbeta and 13 Jbeta primers characterized the PCR. Method: immunoSEQ multiplex PCR; TCRdb's copy keeps in-frame clones and lacks some. This sample yields about 150,000 clones, of which 68% are seen a single time; more than 9% belongs to the top ten. This specimen comes from a study of cytomegalovirus exposure and HLA in healthy donors. Study-wide points: A cluster of highly shared sequence variants was likely a sequencing artifact. There were several of the most significant clusters that appeared linked to common viral pathogens in a later analysis.

Germline V CDR1 and CDR2: MNHEY, SVGAGI. The CDR3 contains 15 residues. Trimming removed 6 bases from V and 7 bases from J; junction bases left unmatched: 7. Sequencing was carried out using PBMCs. V and J are TRBV6-5 and TRBJ1-6, with TRBD1 matching over 9 bases. The TCR sequence derives from a man in his thirties or forties in good health and CMV-seropositive. This chain's CDR3 is CASRAGQGSNSPLHF. The DNA for the CDR3 is TGTGCCAGCAGGGCTGGACAGGGGAGCAATTCACCCCTCCACTTT.